Presented here are 29 T cell receptor beta chains from one specimen sequenced in a study of regulatory dendritic cells for organ transplantation. The antigens for these receptors are not known. Sorted T cells were CFSE-labeled and cultured approximately five days with allogeneic regulatory or mature dendritic cells at 1:10. The method was immunoSEQ multiplex PCR; TCRdb's version includes in-frame clones alone and lacks a portion of them. This table holds about 4,000 clones, approximately 60% found once. Sequencing input: memory CD8+ T cells from blood cultured with regulatory dendritic cells. Subset here: CD45RO+ memory T cells. Receptors were obtained from a human donor in good health.

This clone was picked up a small number of times. V gene TRBV9 combines with J gene TRBJ2-1, with 9 bases identical to TRBD2. J gave up 4 bases and V 0 bases, and 2 bases lay outside the gene matches. Germline V gene sequence: CDR1 SGDLS, CDR2 YYNGEE. CDR3 length: 15 residues. Here the CDR3 reads CASSVEAGGYNEQFF. CDR3 nucleotides: TGTGCCAGCAGCGTAGAAGCGGGGGGATACAATGAGCAGTTCTTC.

This clone was observed a handful of times. The V call is TRBV4-3, the J call TRBJ1-2, with a possible D match to TRBD1 (6 bases). Trimming pared 1 base from V and 3 bases from J, leaving 12 bases between. This CDR3 is 15 amino acids long. Germline V gene lookup returns CDR1 LGHNA and CDR2 YSLEER. In DNA form, the CDR3 reads TGCGCCAGCAGCCAAGGCGGCAGGGGAGACTATGGCTACACCTTC. This sequence encodes CASSQGGRGDYGYTF.

This chain connects TRBV4-1 to TRBJ1-2, with D perhaps TRBD1 (5 bases). CDR3 size: 14 residues. Trimming took off 0 bases at V and 8 bases at J, with 13 bases between the two ends. The germline V gene encodes CDR1 MGHRA and CDR2 YSYEKL. The CDR3 coding sequence is TGCGCCAGCAGCCAAGAGGCACAGGCCGGAGGCTACACCTTC. The encoded protein is CASSQEAQAGGYTF.

The rearrangement joins TRBV7-6 to TRBJ2-7; possible D gene TRBD1, 6 bases. Trimming shortened V by 0 bases and J by 3 bases, and 12 bases separated the two germline ends. This CDR3 comprises 15 residues. Germline CDR1 reads SGHVS; CDR2 reads FNYEAQ. The DNA of the CDR3 is TGTGCCAGCAGCTTAGCGCAGGGGACCTACTACGAGCAGTACTTC. Protein sequence: CASSLAQGTYYEQYF.

The chain combines TRBV7-9 with TRBJ2-2, with D possibly matching TRBD1 (5 bases). V lost 5 bases, J lost 0 bases, and 13 bases lay in between. CDR3 length: 16 residues. From germline, CDR1 is SEHNR and CDR2 FQNEAQ (reference sequence). CDR3 coding DNA: TGTGCCAGCAGCCCGTGGTTACAGGCGAACACCGGGGAGCTGTTTTTT. Translating gives CASSPWLQANTGELFF.

The chain recombines TRBV4-3 with TRBJ2-7; 7 bases match TRBD1. This CDR3 contains 15 residues. After removal of 1 base from V and 3 bases from J, the junction contained 6 bases not matched to a gene. Germline CDR1 and CDR2: LGHNA and YSLEER. CDR3: CASSQVYRGSYEQYF. CDR3 bases: TGCGCCAGCAGCCAAGTTTACAGGGGAAGCTACGAGCAGTACTTC.

This rearrangement joins TRBV7-8 to TRBJ2-1, with D possibly being TRBD1 (6 bases). The CDR3 runs 16 residues. Trimming cost V 4 bases and J 7 bases, with 20 bases left between them. In germline, CDR1 is SGHVS, CDR2 FQNEAQ. The CDR3 loop is CASSSTLTQGRNEQFF. CDR3 nucleotides: TGTGCCAGCAGCTCGACCCTGACCCAGGGGAGAAATGAGCAGTTCTTC.

J is TRBJ2-5 and V is TRBV5-5; D is ambiguous. This CDR3 is 14 amino acids long. Trimming stripped 0 bases from V and 2 bases from J, with 8 bases between. The germline CDR1 and CDR2 sequences are SGHKS and YYEKEE (reference sequence). DNA for the CDR3: TGTGCCAGCAGCTTGGACACCCTTCAAGAGACCCAGTACTTC. It specifies CASSLDTLQETQYF. Based on the CDR3 plus reference TRBV5-5 and TRBJ2-5, the full variable domain is DAGVTQSPTHLIKTRGQQVTLRCSPISGHKSVSWYQQVLGQGPQFIFQYYEKEERGRGNFPDRFSARQFPNYSSELNVNALLLGDSALYLCASSLDTLQETQYFGPGTRLLVL.

The chain employs TRBV5-5 and TRBJ2-3; 10 nucleotides agree with TRBD2. Germline CDR1 SGHKS, CDR2 YYEKEE (reference sequence). The CDR3 has 16 amino acids. The ends lost 1 base at V and 2 bases at J; junction bases unmatched: 4. The CDR3 sequence: CASSLSGLAPTDTQYF. As DNA, the CDR3 is TGTGCCAGCAGCTTGTCGGGACTAGCGCCCACAGATACGCAGTATTTT.

J is TRBJ2-7 and V is TRBV29-1, with 8 bases fitting TRBD1. V lost 1 base and J lost 2; bases outside the gene matches: 7. This CDR3 is built from 15 residues. Germline values: CDR1 SQVTM, CDR2 ANQGSEA. CDR3 nucleotide sequence: TGCAGCGTTGAAGGTGAACAGGGACAGGCCTACGAGCAGTACTTC. It yields the protein CSVEGEQGQAYEQYF.

This clone ranks as medium-sized. Other DNA sequences of this sample code for an identical CDR3. This sequence joins TRBV7-2 and TRBJ2-1; 11 positions match TRBD2. The V segment lost 4 bases and the J segment 5 bases; nucleotides outside the gene matches: 4. This CDR3 contains 15 residues. CDR1 and CDR2 (germline): SGHTA, FQGNSA. CDR3 nucleotide sequence: TGTGCCAGCAGCTATCTAGCGGGGGGCAACAATGAGCAGTTCTTC. This gives the protein CASSYLAGGNNEQFF.

The chain couples TRBV13 to TRBJ2-7; no definite D call. The CDR3 extends over 14 amino acids. In germline, CDR1 is PRHDT, CDR2 FYEKMQ (reference sequence). Trimming took 2 bases from V and 2 from J, leaving 10 bases between them. The CDR3, as DNA: TGTGCCAGCAGCTTAAATGGGCAGGCCTACGAGCAGTACTTC. It translates to CASSLNGQAYEQYF.

This clone was observed a few times. The chain is built from TRBV7-9 and TRBJ2-7, with 12 positions matching TRBD1. Germline loops: CDR1 SEHNR, CDR2 FQNEAQ (reference sequence). There are 15 residues in the CDR3. Trimming cost V 5 bases and J 4 bases; bases outside gene matches: 6. DNA of the CDR3: TGTGCCAGCAGCCACCGGGACAGGGGGCCTTACGAGCAGTACTTC. As protein: CASSHRDRGPYEQYF. Variable domain in full (rest from reference TRBV7-9 and TRBJ2-7): DTGVSQNPRHKITKRGQNVTFRCDPISEHNRLYWYRQTLGQGPEFLTYFQNEAQLEKSRLLSDRFSAERPKGSFSTLEIQRTEQGDSAMYLCASSHRDRGPYEQYFGPGTRLTVT.

J is TRBJ2-1 and V is TRBV7-6, with 16 bases matching TRBD2. V was clipped by 3 bases and J by 4 bases; unmatched bases: 9. Germline CDR1 and CDR2: SGHVS and FNYEAQ. The CDR3 runs 19 residues. The CDR3 sequence: CASSFLKGTSGGAYNEQFF. The CDR3 coding sequence is TGTGCCAGCAGCTTCCTCAAAGGGACTAGCGGGGGGGCTTACAATGAGCAGTTCTTC.

This clone is a singleton in its sample. V usage is TRBV6-5 and J usage is TRBJ2-1; 8 bases are shared with TRBD1. Germline V lookup: CDR1 MNHEY, CDR2 SVGAGI. Trimming at V came to 6 bases and at J to 5 bases, leaving 6 bases not matched to a gene. The CDR3 runs 14 residues. The CDR3 DNA reads as TGTGCCAGCAGCTCTCTGGACAGGGACAATGAGCAGTTCTTC. Its protein is CASSSLDRDNEQFF.

J is TRBJ1-1 and V is TRBV4-3; D possibly corresponds to TRBD1 (6 bases). The V gene lost 0 bases and the J gene lost 5 bases, with 13 bases spanning the gap. Germline assignment: CDR1 LGHNA and CDR2 YSLEER. The CDR3 runs to 15 residues. The CDR3 DNA is TGCGCCAGCAGCCAAGATCGGGGGGCGCGGACTGAAGCTTTCTTT. Translated, it gives CASSQDRGARTEAFF.

The chain joins TRBV5-4 to TRBJ2-5; a weak D match, TRBD1 (6 bases). Germline CDR1 is SGHNT and CDR2 is YYREEE (reference sequence). This CDR3 contains 17 residues. Trimming removed 3 bases at V and 5 bases at J, with 23 bases between. The CDR3 loop is CASSSFPPDSLRETQYF. The CDR3 DNA sequence: TGTGCCAGCAGCTCATTTCCCCCGGACAGTCTACGGGAGACCCAGTACTTC.

V and J are TRBV2 and TRBJ2-3; D remains unclear. The CDR3 has 13 residues. V was trimmed by 2 bases and J by 3 bases, leaving 6 bases between them. Germline CDR1 and CDR2: SNHLY and FYNNEI. The CDR3 coding sequence is TGTGCCAGCAGTGAATCCCGGACAGATACGCAGTATTTT. Its protein product is CASSESRTDTQYF.

The genes are TRBV5-6 and TRBJ2-7, with 7 bases fitting TRBD2. This CDR3 comprises 14 residues. Unmatched junction bases numbered 2, after V lost 2 bases and J lost 0 bases. Per the germline V gene, CDR1 is SGHDT and CDR2 is YYEEEE. CDR3 sequence: CASSLGTNSYEQYF. In DNA, the CDR3 is TGTGCCAGCAGCTTAGGGACTAACTCCTACGAGCAGTACTTC.

The chain employs TRBV7-8 and TRBJ2-3; TRBD2 agrees at 8 bases. The CDR3 extends over 16 amino acids. The junction had 5 bases not matched to a gene; V was cut back by 2 bases and J by 1 base. The V gene's germline CDR1 is SGHVS and CDR2 FQNEAQ. As DNA, the CDR3 is TGTGCCAGCAGCTTAATTTTGCGGGGGGGCACAGATACGCAGTATTTT. Residues: CASSLILRGGTDTQYF.

This clone has a handful of counts. In the same sample, other DNA sequences code for this CDR3. The chain employs TRBV5-1 and TRBJ1-1; TRBD1 matches 7 bases. CDR3 length: 14 amino acids. Trimming took 0 bases from V and 3 from J; bases not matched to a gene: 2. The germline gives CDR1 SGHRS, CDR2 YFSETQ. CDR3 sequence reads: CASSLAGGYTEAFF. CDR3 sequence (DNA): TGCGCCAGCAGCTTGGCAGGGGGGTACACTGAAGCTTTCTTT. Full variable domain (remainder filled in from reference TRBV5-1 and TRBJ1-1): KAGVTQTPRYLIKTRGQQVTLSCSPISGHRSVSWYQQTPGQGLQFLFEYFSETQRNKGNFPGRFSGRQFSNSRSEMNVSTLELGDSALYLCASSLAGGYTEAFFGQGTRLTVV.

The sample holds a few counts of this clone. The gene calls are TRBV19 and TRBJ2-7; 8 nucleotides agree with TRBD1. The junction had 8 bases not matched to a gene; V was cut back by 7 bases and J by 0 bases. Germline loops: CDR1 LNHDA, CDR2 SQIVND (reference sequence). The CDR3 is made up of 15 amino acids. The CDR3 DNA reads as TGTGCCAGTACCCCCGGTGGGACAGGCTCCTACGAGCAGTACTTC. This encodes CASTPGGTGSYEQYF.

This clone was seen more than once but under ten times. The V call is TRBV5-1, the J call TRBJ1-2; the D gene is possibly TRBD1 (5 bases). V was pared by 2 bases and J by 4 bases, with 15 bases between. This CDR3 spans 15 amino acids. Germline V CDR1 and CDR2: SGHRS, YFSETQ. The CDR3 is CASSFSGDGGYGYTF. As DNA, the CDR3 is TGCGCCAGCAGCTTTTCGGGGGACGGGGGCTATGGCTACACCTTC.

CDR3 in amino acids: CASSPIAGGDREQFF. CDR3 DNA: TGTGCCAGCTCACCAATAGCGGGGGGGGACAGAGAGCAGTTCTTC. V and J are TRBV18 and TRBJ2-1; TRBD2 agrees at 11 bases. V trimming: 2 bases; J trimming: 10 bases; junction bases outside the gene matches: 7. Germline V gives CDR1 KGHSH, CDR2 LQKENI. The CDR3 has 15 residues.

The chain is built from TRBV4-1 and TRBJ2-7, with a tentative D call TRBD1 (6 bases). This CDR3 has 13 residues. V lost 0 bases to trimming and J lost 5 bases, with 8 bases between them. Germline values: CDR1 MGHRA, CDR2 YSYEKL. The CDR3 region has the DNA TGCGCCAGCAGCCAAGACAGGGGCCACGAGCAGTACTTC. Protein: CASSQDRGHEQYF.

The V and J genes are TRBV10-3 and TRBJ2-1; 9 nucleotides agree with TRBD1. This CDR3 comprises 17 residues. Germline-derived CDR1 and CDR2 are ENHRY and SYGVKD. The junction had 6 bases not matched to a gene; V was cut back by 0 bases and J by 3 bases. CDR3 sequence: CAISESGYRGLYNEQFF. CDR3 DNA sequence: TGTGCCATCAGTGAGTCGGGGTACAGGGGGCTCTACAATGAGCAGTTCTTC.

The chain has TRBV9 and TRBJ1-2, with 7 bases identical to TRBD1. CDR1 and CDR2 from the germline V gene are SGDLS and YYNGEE. V dropped 4 bases and J dropped 9; count of bases not matched to a gene: 6. This CDR3 is built from 12 residues. The CDR3 bases are TGTGCCAGCAGCCCCAGGACAGGCCGCTACACCTTC. Translating gives CASSPRTGRYTF.

The rearrangement uses TRBV14 and TRBJ2-1; TRBD2 matches at 15 bases. Trimming at V came to 3 bases and at J to 2 bases, leaving 8 bases not matched to a gene. CDR1 and CDR2 (germline): SGHDN, FVKESK. The CDR3 covers 19 residues. CDR3 DNA: TGTGCCAGCAGCCACTTGGGACTAGCGGGGGGTACGGCCTACAATGAGCAGTTCTTC. It specifies CASSHLGLAGGTAYNEQFF.

This clone was detected a few times. This chain joins TRBV4-1 and TRBJ1-2; TRBD1 matches 10 bases. Germline CDR1 and CDR2: MGHRA and YSYEKL. This CDR3 contains 14 residues. V shed 5 bases and J 4 bases; nucleotides not matched to a gene: 4. The CDR3 DNA is TGCGCCAGCAGCGTGGACAGGGGGTCCTATGGCTACACCTTC. As protein: CASSVDRGSYGYTF.